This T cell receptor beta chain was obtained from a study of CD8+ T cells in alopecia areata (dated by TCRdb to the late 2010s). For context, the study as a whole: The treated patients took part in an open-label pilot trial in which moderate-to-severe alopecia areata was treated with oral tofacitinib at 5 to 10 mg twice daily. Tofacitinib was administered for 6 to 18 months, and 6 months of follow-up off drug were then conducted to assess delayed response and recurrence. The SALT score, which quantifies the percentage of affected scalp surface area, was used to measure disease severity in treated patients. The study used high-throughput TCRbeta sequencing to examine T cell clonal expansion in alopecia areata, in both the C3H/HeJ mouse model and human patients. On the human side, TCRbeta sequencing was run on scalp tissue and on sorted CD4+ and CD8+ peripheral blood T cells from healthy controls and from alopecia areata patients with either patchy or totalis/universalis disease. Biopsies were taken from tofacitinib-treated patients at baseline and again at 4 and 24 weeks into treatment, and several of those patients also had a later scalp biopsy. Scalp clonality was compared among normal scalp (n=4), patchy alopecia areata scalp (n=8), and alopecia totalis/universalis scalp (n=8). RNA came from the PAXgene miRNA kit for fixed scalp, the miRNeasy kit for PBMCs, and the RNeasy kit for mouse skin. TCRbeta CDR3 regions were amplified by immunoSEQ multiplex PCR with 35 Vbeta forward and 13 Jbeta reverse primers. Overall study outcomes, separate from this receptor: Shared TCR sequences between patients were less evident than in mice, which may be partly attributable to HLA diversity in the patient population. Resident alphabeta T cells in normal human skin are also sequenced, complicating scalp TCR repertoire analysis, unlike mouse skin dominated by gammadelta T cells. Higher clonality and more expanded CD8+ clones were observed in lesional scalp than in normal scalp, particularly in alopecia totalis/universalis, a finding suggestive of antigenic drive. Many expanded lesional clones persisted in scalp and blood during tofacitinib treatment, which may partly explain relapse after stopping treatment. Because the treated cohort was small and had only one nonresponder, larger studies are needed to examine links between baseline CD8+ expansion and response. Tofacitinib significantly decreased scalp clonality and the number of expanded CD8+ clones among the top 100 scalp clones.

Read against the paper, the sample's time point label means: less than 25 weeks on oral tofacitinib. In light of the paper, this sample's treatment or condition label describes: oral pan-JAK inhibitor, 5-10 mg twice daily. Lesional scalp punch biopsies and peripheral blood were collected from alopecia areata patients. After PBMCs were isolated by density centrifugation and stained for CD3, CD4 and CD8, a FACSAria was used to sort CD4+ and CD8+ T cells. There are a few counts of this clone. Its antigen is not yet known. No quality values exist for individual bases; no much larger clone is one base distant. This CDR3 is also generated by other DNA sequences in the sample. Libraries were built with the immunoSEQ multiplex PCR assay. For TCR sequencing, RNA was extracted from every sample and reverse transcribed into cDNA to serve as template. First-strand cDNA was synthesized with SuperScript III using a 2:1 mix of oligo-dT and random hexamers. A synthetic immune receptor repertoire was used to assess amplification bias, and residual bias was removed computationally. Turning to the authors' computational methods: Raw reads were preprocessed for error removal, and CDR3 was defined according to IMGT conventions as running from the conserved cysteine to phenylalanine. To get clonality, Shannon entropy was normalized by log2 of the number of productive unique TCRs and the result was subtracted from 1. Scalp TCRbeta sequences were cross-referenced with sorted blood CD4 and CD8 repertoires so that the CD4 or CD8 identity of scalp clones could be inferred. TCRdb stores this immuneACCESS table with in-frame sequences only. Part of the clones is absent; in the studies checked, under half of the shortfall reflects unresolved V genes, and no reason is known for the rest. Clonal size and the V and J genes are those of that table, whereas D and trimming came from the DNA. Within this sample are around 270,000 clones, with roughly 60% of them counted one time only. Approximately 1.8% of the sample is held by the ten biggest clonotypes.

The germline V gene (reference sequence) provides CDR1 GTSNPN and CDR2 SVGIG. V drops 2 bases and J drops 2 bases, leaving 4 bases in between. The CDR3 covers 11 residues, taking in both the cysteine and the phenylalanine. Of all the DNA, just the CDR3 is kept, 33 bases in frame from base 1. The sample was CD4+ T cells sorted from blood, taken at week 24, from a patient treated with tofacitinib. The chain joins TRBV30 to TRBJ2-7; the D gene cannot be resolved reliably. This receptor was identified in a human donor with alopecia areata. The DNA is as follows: TGTGCCTGGAGTTCTACCTACGAGCAGTACTTC. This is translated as CAWSSTYEQYF.